This entry features one T cell receptor beta chain sequence. Its antigen is currently unknown. The sample is drawn from a study of T cell repertoires in cytomegalovirus infection. Whole-study context: CMV infection together with matching HLA type was indicated by public TCR beta signatures.

Study-level points and caveats: The study found HLA-C-restricted CMV-specific TCR beta clonotypes dominating the ex vivo response.

TCRdb called the reads again in MiXCR, with one record for every CDR3 protein. In the table there are 350,000 to 550,000 distinct CDR3 sequences, roughly 31% of which are singletons. This CDR3 contains 15 residues. The junction had 4 bases not matched to a gene; V was cut back by 0 bases and J by 4 bases. The germline V gene encodes CDR1 LGHNA and CDR2 YSLEER. The origin of this receptor is a human donor in good health (CMV status not recorded). Some clones in this sample may be carry-over from other donors' samples. The J gene is TRBJ1-1, the V gene TRBV4-3; 8 nucleotides match TRBD1. Material for sequencing was PBMCs. The CDR3 DNA reads TGCGCCAGCAGCCAAGACAGGGGGCCTCGCACTGAAGCTTTCTTT. The encoded protein is CASSQDRGPRTEAFF.